This T cell receptor (beta chain) originates from a study of shared clonotypes between healthy human individuals. About the study: Contributing individuals were a couple of females and a few males aged 18 to 49. CD4 naive cells filled three plates per donor, CD4 memory three, CD8 naive two and CD8 memory one.

This clone occurred a few times. Profiled with immunoSEQ multiplex PCR; TCRdb holds only in-frame clones, not every one. This table holds more than 550,000 clones, around 77% found once. Germline V CDR1 and CDR2: SEHNR, FQNEAQ (reference sequence). Deletions cut 3 bases from V and 1 base from J, with 3 bases between. The CDR3 extends over 12 amino acids. Those who donated were healthy HIV-negative adults, with no recent acute infections or vaccinations reported. CD4+ cells underwent separation, giving CD45RA+ naive and CD45RA-negative memory subsets. The receptor comes from a young woman in good health. Sequencing input: memory CD4+ T cells sorted from blood. The subset here: CD45RA-negative fraction. V usage is TRBV7-9 and J usage is TRBJ1-1, with D hard to call. This chain's CDR3 is CASSFRNTEAFF. As DNA, the CDR3 is TGTGCCAGCAGCTTCAGGAACACTGAAGCTTTCTTT.